The rows below give T cell receptor beta chains drawn from one sample of a study of OX40 agonist ivuxolimab in advanced cancers. Sequenced by immunoSEQ multiplex PCR; TCRdb stores in-frame clones only, minus some. This table has 65,000 to 75,000 clones, roughly 85% appearing once. Sequencing was performed on CD4+ or CD8+ T cells sorted from blood, taken in a trial of the OX40 agonist ivuxolimab. These receptor sequences come from an adult with an advanced solid tumor such as melanoma, head and neck, liver or kidney cancer. The CDR3 runs from the conserved cysteine through the conserved F or W. The order of the fields is J gene, clone size, D gene, V gene, CDR3 protein, CDR3 DNA. The D gene is left open where the match is weak. Clone size is stated in some rows and not others, as once, few, many or a class when expanded.

TRBJ2-7 | - | - | TRBV11-2 | CASTPWTLAHSYEQYF | TGTGCCAGCACCCCCTGGACCCTCGCCCACTCCTACGAGCAGTACTTC
TRBJ2-5 | - | - | TRBV5-5 | CASSLGHGNQETQYF | TGTGCCAGCAGCTTGGGACATGGCAACCAAGAGACCCAGTACTTC
TRBJ1-3 | - | - | TRBV5-6 | CASSFMGVGNTIYF | TGTGCCAGCAGCTTTATGGGGGTAGGAAACACCATATATTTT
TRBJ2-5 | - | TRBD1 | TRBV5-4 | CASSSGGVGETQYF | TGTGCCAGCAGCTCAGGGGGTGTTGGAGAGACCCAGTACTTC
TRBJ1-3 | - | - | TRBV30 | CAWSVRWFRDSGNTIYF | TGTGCCTGGAGTGTACGGTGGTTCAGGGACTCTGGAAACACCATATATTTT
TRBJ1-1 | - | TRBD1 | TRBV6-5 | CASTRGSGGNTEAFF | TGTGCCAGCACCAGAGGATCAGGGGGCAACACTGAAGCTTTCTTT
TRBJ2-5 | few | TRBD1 | TRBV15 | CATSTSDRARETQYF | TGTGCCACCAGCACCTCCGACAGGGCCCGGGAGACCCAGTACTTC
TRBJ2-3 | - | TRBD2 | TRBV5-1 | CASSFFSGGSPDTQYF | TGCGCCAGCAGCTTTTTTAGCGGGGGGAGCCCAGATACGCAGTATTTT
TRBJ1-4 | - | - | TRBV4-2 | CASSRERFATNEKLFF | TGTGCCAGCAGCCGAGAGCGCTTTGCAACTAATGAAAAACTGTTTTTT
TRBJ1-1 | few | - | TRBV20-1 | CRPSSNTEAFF | TGCAGGCCGAGTTCGAACACTGAAGCTTTCTTT
TRBJ1-3 | - | - | TRBV18 | CASSPIQGTGNTIYF | TGTGCCAGCTCACCAATCCAGGGGACTGGAAACACCATATATTTT
TRBJ2-3 | - | TRBD1 | TRBV6-1 | CASRRGIDTQYF | TGTGCCAGCCGCAGGGGGATAGATACGCAGTATTTT
TRBJ2-2 | - | - | TRBV10-2 | CASSDRGGSGELFF | TGCGCCAGCAGTGATAGAGGGGGATCCGGGGAGCTGTTTTTT
TRBJ2-5 | - | - | TRBV18 | CASSPRAGNQETQYF | TGTGCCAGCTCACCGCGAGCAGGCAACCAAGAGACCCAGTACTTC
TRBJ2-2 | - | TRBD1 | TRBV2 | CASSGGQGNTGELFF | TGTGCCAGCAGTGGGGGACAGGGGAACACCGGGGAGCTGTTTTTT
TRBJ1-5 | - | - | TRBV5-6 | CASSLGAGVNQPQHF | TGTGCCAGCAGCTTGGGGGCAGGGGTGAATCAGCCCCAGCATTTT
TRBJ2-3 | - | TRBD1 | TRBV6-5 | CASRLQGLSTDTQYF | TGTGCCAGCAGATTACAGGGGTTGAGCACAGATACGCAGTATTTT
TRBJ1-1 | few | - | TRBV29-1 | CSVTPDLTEAFF | TGCAGCGTTACTCCTGACCTCACTGAAGCTTTCTTT
TRBJ2-5 | once | - | TRBV11-2 | CASSLGLGNQETQYF | TGTGCCAGCAGCTTAGGGTTGGGCAACCAAGAGACCCAGTACTTC
TRBJ2-7 | - | TRBD2 | TRBV5-4 | CASSLGSGTSAEQYF | TGTGCCAGCAGCTTGGGATCAGGGACTAGCGCCGAGCAGTACTTC
TRBJ2-7 | - | TRBD1 | TRBV7-3 | CASSLGTGGAQSEQYF | TGTGCCAGCAGCTTAGGGACAGGGGGAGCTCAGTCCGAGCAGTACTTC
TRBJ2-7 | - | TRBD2 | TRBV12-5 | CASGRTSGLYGQYF | TGTGCTAGTGGTCGGACTAGCGGACTTTACGGGCAGTACTTC
TRBJ1-1 | - | TRBD1 | TRBV5-1 | CASSPGPTGAATEAFF | TGCGCCAGCAGCCCCGGGCCGACAGGGGCGGCCACTGAAGCTTTCTTT
TRBJ1-5 | - | TRBD1 | TRBV18 | CASSADRGRQPQHF | TGTGCCAGCTCGGCCGACAGGGGCCGTCAGCCCCAGCATTTT
TRBJ2-7 | - | TRBD1 | TRBV10-2 | CASRDRFSHEQYF | TGCGCCAGCAGGGACAGGTTTAGCCACGAGCAGTACTTC
TRBJ1-3 | once | - | TRBV10-3 | CAISALTDGGSGNTIYF | TGTGCCATCAGTGCCTTGACGGACGGAGGTTCTGGAAACACCATATATTTT
TRBJ2-7 | - | TRBD2 | TRBV2 | CASSGSTSGYEQYF | TGTGCCAGCAGTGGGTCGACTAGCGGCTACGAGCAGTACTTC
TRBJ2-2 | once | - | TRBV1 | CTSSPRLASGSAYTGELFF | TGCACCAGCAGCCCGAGGTTGGCCAGCGGGAGTGCCTACACCGGGGAGCTGTTTTTT
TRBJ2-7 | - | - | TRBV21-1 | CASSKAPRPSGTYEQYF | TGTGCCAGCAGCAAAGCGCCCCGGCCTAGCGGGACCTACGAGCAGTACTTC
TRBJ2-7 | - | TRBD2 | TRBV5-4 | CASSQAREGGYEQYF | TGCGCCAGCAGCCAAGCACGGGAGGGGGGCTACGAGCAGTACTTC
TRBJ1-5 | - | - | TRBV19 | CASGWVGQSNQPQHF | TGTGCCAGTGGGTGGGTAGGACAAAGCAATCAGCCCCAGCATTTT
TRBJ1-1 | - | - | TRBV5-1 | CASSSSRGNTEAFF | TGCGCCAGCAGCTCCAGCAGGGGGAACACTGAAGCTTTCTTT
TRBJ2-2 | few | - | TRBV7-2 | CASSTATGTGELFF | TGTGCCAGCAGCACAGCTACGGGCACCGGGGAGCTGTTTTTT
TRBJ2-3 | - | - | TRBV28 | CASSGETASTDTQYF | TGTGCCAGCAGTGGGGAGACAGCGAGCACAGATACGCAGTATTTT
TRBJ2-3 | - | TRBD2 | TRBV5-4 | CASSYGGAGGTDTQYF | TGTGCCAGCAGCTATGGTGGGGCGGGAGGGACAGATACGCAGTATTTT
TRBJ1-1 | - | - | TRBV6-5 | CASSPGTPRTEAFF | TGTGCCAGCAGCCCTGGGACCCCGCGAACTGAAGCTTTCTTT
TRBJ2-1 | - | - | TRBV9 | CASSVAGENIHEQFF | TGTGCCAGCAGCGTAGCGGGAGAGAATATCCATGAGCAGTTCTTC
TRBJ1-4 | - | - | TRBV4-1 | CASSQGERPGEKLFF | TGCGCCAGCAGCCAAGGGGAAAGGCCTGGGGAAAAACTGTTTTTT
TRBJ1-2 | - | - | TRBV2 | CASRQGDRIYGYTF | TGTGCCAGCAGGCAGGGTGACAGAATCTATGGCTACACCTTC
TRBJ1-4 | - | - | TRBV5-6 | CASSLGQEKLFF | TGTGCCAGCAGCTTGGGACAGGAAAAACTGTTTTTT
TRBJ2-5 | - | TRBD2 | TRBV6-1 | CASSAGAGGLKTQYF | TGTGCCAGCAGTGCCGGGGCGGGGGGGCTTAAGACCCAGTACTTC
TRBJ2-2 | - | - | TRBV6-6 | CASSYSTGRTGELFF | TGTGCCAGCAGTTACTCAACAGGGAGGACCGGGGAGCTGTTTTTT
TRBJ1-4 | - | - | TRBV5-1 | CASSYGRPATNEKLFF | TGCGCCAGCAGCTACGGACGGCCCGCGACTAATGAAAAACTGTTTTTT
TRBJ2-1 | once | - | TRBV16 | CASSRVGHRVYNEQFF | TGTGCCAGCAGCCGGGTCGGACACCGGGTCTACAATGAGCAGTTCTTC
TRBJ2-5 | once | TRBD1 | TRBV19 | CASSATGFGETQYF | TGTGCCAGTAGTGCGACAGGGTTTGGAGAGACCCAGTACTTC
TRBJ2-2 | - | - | TRBV5-4 | CASSPTGSVNGELFF | TGTGCCAGCAGCCCGACGGGTAGCGTGAACGGGGAGCTGTTTTTT
TRBJ2-5 | - | TRBD2 | TRBV4-2 | CASSQAAGVQETQYF | TGTGCCAGCAGCCAAGCAGCGGGAGTTCAAGAGACCCAGTACTTC
TRBJ1-2 | - | TRBD1 | TRBV6-1 | CASSAGTALYYGYTF | TGTGCCAGCAGTGCAGGGACAGCACTCTACTATGGCTACACCTTC
TRBJ2-5 | once | - | TRBV7-6 | CASHRDPQETQYF | TGTGCCAGCCACCGGGACCCTCAAGAGACCCAGTACTTC
TRBJ1-2 | - | - | TRBV7-9 | CASSSVPGYGYTF | TGTGCCAGCAGCTCTGTACCGGGTTATGGCTACACCTTC
TRBJ2-7 | once | - | TRBV5-4 | CASSFTGLLNDEQYF | TGTGCCAGCAGCTTTACCGGGCTACTTAACGACGAGCAGTACTTC